The 10 T cell receptor beta chains given below trace back to one sample, sequenced in a study of T cell repertoires in cytomegalovirus infection. Via MiXCR, TCRdb re-called the reads, giving one row per CDR3 protein. The table includes approximately 1,000,000 distinct CDR3 sequences, around 32% detected once. These TCRs' antigens remain unknown. The sequencing used cultured CD8+ T cells from PBMCs, collected from culture after CMV antigen stimulation. The receptors stem from a human donor in good health (CMV status not recorded). Some clones in this sample may be carry-over from other donors' samples.

This sequence joins TRBV2 and TRBJ2-7, with D unclear. Trimming pared 3 bases from V and 2 bases from J, leaving 8 bases between. This CDR3 contains 13 residues. Germline values: CDR1 SNHLY, CDR2 FYNNEI. CDR3 loop: CASSDLRTYEQYV. CDR3 coding DNA: TGTGCCAGCAGTGATTTGAGAACCTACGAGCAGTACGTC.

V gene TRBV6-1 combines with J gene TRBJ2-3; 7 nucleotides align to TRBD1. Germline CDR1 is MNHNS and CDR2 is SASEGT. J was trimmed by 4 bases and V by 6 bases; bases with no gene match: 13. The CDR3 is made up of 16 amino acids. CDR3 coding DNA: TGTGCCAGCAGCAGACAGGGTTGGTTAGGGGCAGATACGCAGTATTTT. This encodes CASSRQGWLGADTQYF.

This clonotype was seen a few times. At one of its ends the junction is not consistent with the germline gene, which may arise from a read error. The chain has TRBV7-7 and TRBJ2-2; no definite D call. In germline, CDR1 is SSHAT, CDR2 FNYEAQ (reference sequence). The CDR3 is 13 residues long. The CDR3 is CASSLSYIGELFF. As DNA, the CDR3 is TGTGCTAGCAGCCTATCCTACATCGGGGAGCTGTTTTTT. Full variable domain (missing parts from reference TRBV7-7 and TRBJ2-2): GAGVSQSPRYKVTKRGQDVTLRCDPISSHATLYWYQQALGQGPEFLTYFNYEAQPDKSGLPSDRFSAERPEGSISTLTIQRTEQRDSAMYRCASSLSYIGELFFGEGSRLTVL.

The CDR3 bases are TGTGCCAGCAGTCCCGGGACTCTCGAGCAGTTCTTC. It codes for CASSPGTLEQFF. V is TRBV6-5 and J is TRBJ2-1; D might be TRBD2 (6 bases). CDR3 length: 12 residues. Germline loops: CDR1 MNHEY, CDR2 SVGAGI. V was shortened by 5 bases and J by 10 bases, with 12 bases between the two germline ends.

The V call is TRBV14, the J call TRBJ1-1; the D gene is possibly TRBD1 (5 bases). Germline CDR1 and CDR2: SGHDN and FVKESK. The CDR3 loop spans 14 amino acids. Trimming took off 0 bases at V and 3 bases at J, with 8 bases between the two ends. The CDR3 here is CASSQDQGYTEAFF. CDR3 bases: TGTGCCAGCAGCCAAGATCAGGGATACACTGAAGCTTTCTTT.

The CDR3 coding sequence is TGTGCCAGCAGTGTAGAGTCGGGACTCCGATCCTACAATGAGCAGTTCTTC. Residues: CASSVESGLRSYNEQFF. The J gene is TRBJ2-1, the V gene TRBV12-3 or TRBV12-4, with D maybe TRBD2 (6 bases). The CDR3 is made up of 17 amino acids. V was trimmed by 5 bases and J by 1 base, leaving 18 bases between them.

V and J are TRBV27 and TRBJ1-1; no definite D call. The CDR3 length is 12 residues. V lost 8 bases and J lost 4, with 11 bases in between. CDR1 MNHEY and CDR2 SMNVEV come from the germline V gene (reference sequence). CDR3 residues: CASWRATTEAFF. As DNA, the CDR3 is TGTGCCAGCTGGAGGGCTACCACTGAAGCTTTCTTT.

This sequence joins TRBV24-1 and TRBJ2-1, with 9 bases that match TRBD1. The V and J ends lost 3 bases and 8 bases, in that order; junction bases with no gene match: 4. The CDR3 runs 14 residues. Germline V gene lookup returns CDR1 KGHDR and CDR2 SFDVKD. This CDR3 reads CATSDPTGGDEQFF. As DNA, the CDR3 is TGTGCCACCAGTGATCCGACAGGGGGTGATGAGCAGTTCTTC.

The chain links TRBV6-6 to TRBJ2-3, with D uncertain. The CDR3 runs to 12 residues. The germline CDR1 and CDR2 sequences are MNHNY and SVGAGI (reference sequence). V was pared by 11 bases and J by 1 base, with 10 bases between. The CDR3 DNA sequence: TGTGCCGGAGACCAGGGCACAGATACGCAGTATTTT. This translates into CAGDQGTDTQYF.

This rearrangement joins TRBV7-9 to TRBJ2-1; tentative D call: TRBD2 (5 bases). Trimming took 0 bases from V and 2 from J, leaving 14 bases between them. The germline V gene has CDR1 SEHNR and CDR2 FQNEAQ (reference sequence). This CDR3 contains 17 residues. The DNA for the CDR3 is TGTGCCAGCAGCTTAGCCCCACGCCAGCGGACCTACAATGAGCAGTTCTTC. Amino acids: CASSLAPRQRTYNEQFF.